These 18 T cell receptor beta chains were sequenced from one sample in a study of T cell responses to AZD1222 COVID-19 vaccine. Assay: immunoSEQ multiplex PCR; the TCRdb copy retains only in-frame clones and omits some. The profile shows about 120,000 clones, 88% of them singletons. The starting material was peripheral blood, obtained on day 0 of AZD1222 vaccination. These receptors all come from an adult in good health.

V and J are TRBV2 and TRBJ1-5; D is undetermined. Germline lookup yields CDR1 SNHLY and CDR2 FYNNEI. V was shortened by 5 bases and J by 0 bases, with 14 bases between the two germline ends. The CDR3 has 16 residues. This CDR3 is CASSRGLTLSNQPQHF. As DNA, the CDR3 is TGTGCCAGCAGTAGAGGACTGACACTTAGCAATCAGCCCCAGCATTTT.

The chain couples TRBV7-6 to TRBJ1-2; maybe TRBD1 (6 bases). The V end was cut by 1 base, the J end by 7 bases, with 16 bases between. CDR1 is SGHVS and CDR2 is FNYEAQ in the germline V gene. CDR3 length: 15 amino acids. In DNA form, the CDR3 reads TGTGCCAGCAGCTTAGACCTGGGGGCAGGGAGTGGCTACACCTTC. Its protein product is CASSLDLGAGSGYTF.

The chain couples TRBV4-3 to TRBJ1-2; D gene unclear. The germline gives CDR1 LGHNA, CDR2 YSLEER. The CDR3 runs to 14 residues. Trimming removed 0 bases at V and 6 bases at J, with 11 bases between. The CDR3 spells CASSQEQQYNGYTF. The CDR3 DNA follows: TGCGCCAGCAGCCAAGAACAACAGTATAATGGCTACACCTTC.

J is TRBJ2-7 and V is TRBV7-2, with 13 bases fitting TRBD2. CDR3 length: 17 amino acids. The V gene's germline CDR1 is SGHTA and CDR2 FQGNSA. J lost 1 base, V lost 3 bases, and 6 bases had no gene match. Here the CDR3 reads CASSFRTSGGGSYEQYF. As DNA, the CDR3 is TGTGCCAGCAGCTTCCGGACTAGCGGGGGTGGGTCCTACGAGCAGTACTTC.

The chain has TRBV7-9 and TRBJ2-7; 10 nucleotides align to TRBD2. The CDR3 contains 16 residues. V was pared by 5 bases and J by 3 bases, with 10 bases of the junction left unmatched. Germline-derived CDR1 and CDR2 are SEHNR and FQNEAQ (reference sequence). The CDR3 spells CASSDPGTSVGYEQYF. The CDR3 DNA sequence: TGTGCCAGCAGCGACCCCGGGACTAGCGTCGGCTACGAGCAGTACTTC.

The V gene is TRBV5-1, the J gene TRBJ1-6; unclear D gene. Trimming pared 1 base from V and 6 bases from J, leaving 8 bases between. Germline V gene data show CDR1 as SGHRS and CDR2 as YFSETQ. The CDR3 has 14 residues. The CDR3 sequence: CASSLRALNSPLHF. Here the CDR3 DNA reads TGCGCCAGCAGCTTGAGGGCTCTTAATTCACCCCTCCACTTT.

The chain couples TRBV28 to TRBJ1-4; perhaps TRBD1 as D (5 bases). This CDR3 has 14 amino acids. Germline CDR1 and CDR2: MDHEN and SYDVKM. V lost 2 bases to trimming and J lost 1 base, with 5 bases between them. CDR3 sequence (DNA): TGTGCCAGCAGTTTAGGGGGAACTAATGAAAAACTGTTTTTT. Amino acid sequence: CASSLGGTNEKLFF.

The CDR3 loop is CASISHSGDSEAFF. The CDR3 DNA reads TGTGCCAGCATCTCTCACTCGGGGGATTCTGAAGCTTTCTTT. This chain links TRBV28 with TRBJ1-1; D may be TRBD1 (5 bases). Germline CDR1 reads MDHEN; CDR2 reads SYDVKM. V lost 7 bases and J lost 6, with 18 bases in between. This CDR3 has 14 amino acids.

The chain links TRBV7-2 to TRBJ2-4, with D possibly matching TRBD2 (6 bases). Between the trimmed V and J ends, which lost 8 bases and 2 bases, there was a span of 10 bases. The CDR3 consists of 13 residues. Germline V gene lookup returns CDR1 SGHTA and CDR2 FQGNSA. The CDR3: CASRGGSKNIQYF. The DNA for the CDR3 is TGTGCCAGCCGGGGAGGATCCAAAAACATTCAGTACTTC. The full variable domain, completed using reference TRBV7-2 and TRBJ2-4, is GAGVSQSPSNKVTEKGKDVELRCDPISGHTALYWYRQSLGQGLEFLIYFQGNSAPDKSGLPSDRFSAERTGGSVSTLTIQRTQQEDSAVYLCASRGGSKNIQYFGAGTRLSVL.

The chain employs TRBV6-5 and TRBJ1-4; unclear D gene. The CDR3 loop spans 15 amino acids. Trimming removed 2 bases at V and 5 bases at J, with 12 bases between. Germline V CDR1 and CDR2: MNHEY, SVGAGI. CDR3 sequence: CASSYPPGQNEKLFF. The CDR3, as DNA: TGTGCCAGCAGTTACCCACCCGGCCAGAATGAAAAACTGTTTTTT.

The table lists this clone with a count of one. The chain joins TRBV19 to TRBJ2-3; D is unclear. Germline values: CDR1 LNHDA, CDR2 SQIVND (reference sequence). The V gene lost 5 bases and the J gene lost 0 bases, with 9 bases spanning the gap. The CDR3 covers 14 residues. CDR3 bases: TGTGCCAGTAGTCCTACATCTAGCACAGATACGCAGTATTTT. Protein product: CASSPTSSTDTQYF.

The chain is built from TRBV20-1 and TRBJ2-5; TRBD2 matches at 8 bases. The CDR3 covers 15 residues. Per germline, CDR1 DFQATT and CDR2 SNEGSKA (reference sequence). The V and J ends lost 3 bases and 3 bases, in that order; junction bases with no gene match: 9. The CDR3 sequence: CSASGRGRGEETQYF. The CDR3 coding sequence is TGCAGTGCTAGTGGCCGTGGGCGGGGGGAAGAGACCCAGTACTTC.

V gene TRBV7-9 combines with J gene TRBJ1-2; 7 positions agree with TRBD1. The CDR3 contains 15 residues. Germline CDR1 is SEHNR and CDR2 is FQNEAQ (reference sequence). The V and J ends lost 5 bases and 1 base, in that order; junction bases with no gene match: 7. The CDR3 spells CASSDTGESNYGYTF. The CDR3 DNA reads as TGTGCCAGCAGCGATACAGGGGAAAGTAACTATGGCTACACCTTC. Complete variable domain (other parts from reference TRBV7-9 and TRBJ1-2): DTGVSQNPRHKITKRGQNVTFRCDPISEHNRLYWYRQTLGQGPEFLTYFQNEAQLEKSRLLSDRFSAERPKGSFSTLEIQRTEQGDSAMYLCASSDTGESNYGYTFGSGTRLTVV.

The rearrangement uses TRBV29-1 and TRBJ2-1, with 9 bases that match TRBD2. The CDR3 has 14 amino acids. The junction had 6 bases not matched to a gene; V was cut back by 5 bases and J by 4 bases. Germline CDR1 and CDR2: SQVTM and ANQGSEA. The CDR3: CSVSRLAAYNEQFF. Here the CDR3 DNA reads TGCAGCGTTTCTCGACTAGCGGCATACAATGAGCAGTTCTTC.

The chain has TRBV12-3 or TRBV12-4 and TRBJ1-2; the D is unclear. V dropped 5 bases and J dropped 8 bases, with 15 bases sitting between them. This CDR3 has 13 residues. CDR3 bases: TGTGCCAGCAGTCCTCGACCGGGCGGGGGCTACACCTTC. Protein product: CASSPRPGGGYTF.

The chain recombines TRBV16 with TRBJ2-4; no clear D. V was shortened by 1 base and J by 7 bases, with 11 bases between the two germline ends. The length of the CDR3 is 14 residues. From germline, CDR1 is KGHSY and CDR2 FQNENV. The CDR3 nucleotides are TGTGCCAGCAGCCAATTCGGGCGGCTGAACATTCAGTACTTC. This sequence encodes CASSQFGRLNIQYF.

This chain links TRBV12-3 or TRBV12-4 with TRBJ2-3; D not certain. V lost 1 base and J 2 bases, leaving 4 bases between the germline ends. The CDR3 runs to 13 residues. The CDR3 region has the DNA TGTGCCAGCAGTTTAGGCGACACAGATACGCAGTATTTT. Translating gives CASSLGDTDTQYF.

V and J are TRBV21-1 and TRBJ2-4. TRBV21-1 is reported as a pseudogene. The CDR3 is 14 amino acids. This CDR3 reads CASSNRVAKNIQYF. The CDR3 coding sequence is TGTGCCAGCAGCAATAGGGTAGCCAAAAACATTCAGTACTTC.